This T cell receptor beta chain is drawn from a study of cytomegalovirus exposure and HLA in healthy donors. The data were produced by immunoSEQ multiplex PCR, yet TCRdb's version contains in-frame clones alone and is incomplete. The top ten hold 10% to 15% of the sample, which has about 200,000 clones, around 80% seen once. Broader study findings: Subsequent analysis revealed that first-cohort TCR clusters tended to co-occur in the 100 to 150 validation repertoires.

Comments on this clone: Its antigen is currently unknown.

The junction had 10 bases not matched to a gene; V was cut back by 6 bases and J by 5 bases. Germline V gene lookup returns CDR1 SNHLY and CDR2 FYNNEI. CDR3 length: 15 amino acids. Donors came from a validation cohort of over a hundred subjects, distinct from the first 666-subject cohort. The sequenced sample consisted of PBMCs. The gene calls are TRBV2 and TRBJ2-1; 7 bases are shared with TRBD1. The TCR was taken from a woman in her thirties in good health and CMV-seropositive. The CDR3 loop reads CASRRWDSSNNEQFF. The DNA of the CDR3 is TGTGCCAGCAGACGCTGGGACAGCTCAAACAATGAGCAGTTCTTC. Based on the CDR3 plus reference TRBV2 and TRBJ2-1, the full variable domain is EPEVTQTPSHQVTQMGQEVILRCVPISNHLYFYWYRQILGQKVEFLVSFYNNEISEKSEIFDDQFSVERPDGSNFTLKIRSTKLEDSAMYFCASRRWDSSNNEQFFGPGTRLTVL.